Listed below are T cell receptor beta chains from one sample, sequenced in a study of T cells in Graves' hyperthyroidism and ophthalmopathy. TCRdb reprocessed the multiplex PCR reads with MiXCR, giving one entry per CDR3 protein. Of under 650,000 distinct CDR3 sequences listed, 15% to 20% are singletons. Sequencing was done on a sample of blood. The origin of the receptors is a woman under 40 with Graves' hyperthyroidism. CDR3s include the opening cysteine and the closing phenylalanine or tryptophan.

V,CDR3
TRBV10-3,CAISERGYQETQYF
TRBV7-9,CASSSWGGGHPSYEQYF
TRBV27,CASSQQVLALQFF
TRBV20-1,CSARGRGKGRNSPLHF
TRBV20-1,CSAYPTGINQPQHF
TRBV5-1,CASSLVRPRQGLQETQYF
TRBV29-1,CSVEADRANYGYTF
TRBV20-1,CSASAGEAFF
TRBV7-8,CASSPGRNSPIHF
TRBV5-1,CASSLGQGGNGYTF
TRBV18,CASSPPTGAYEQYF
TRBV2,CASSEERSTEAFF
TRBV28,CASSFRGRAADTQYF
TRBV11-2,CASSQGTYTDTQYF
TRBV3-2,CASTTQGDANEKLFF
TRBV18,CANSTPYNEQFF